This T cell receptor (beta chain) is drawn from a study of blood T cells in healthy people across ages. Study background: About one barcoded beta molecule per two T cells came from capture by template switching.

General study findings and limits: Diversity figures derived from one million T cells were judged to underestimate the true value.

In regard to this clonotype: Antigen: not known.

With a J-beta primer mix and a sample-barcoded 5' primer, a second PCR ran about 7 to 12 cycles. Every single cDNA molecule received a tag from a template-switch adaptor with 12 random nucleotides. TCRdb reanalysed the 5' RACE reads using MiXCR and keeps one entry per CDR3 protein. The sample carries some 710,000 distinct CDR3 sequences, around 45% recorded once. This CDR3 is built from 12 residues. Germline CDR1 SQVTM, CDR2 ANQGSEA. Trimming removed 7 bases from V and 4 bases from J, with 13 bases in between. In terms of origin and age, donors were healthy Caucasian individuals from Russia aged about 6 to 90.

The clonotype was recovered from a man aged 80 or over in good health. V and J are TRBV29-1 and TRBJ2-5; TRBD2 might be the D (5 bases). The sample consisted of blood. The CDR3 sequence: CSAYGMGETQYF. CDR3 DNA: TGCAGCGCCTACGGGATGGGAGAGACCCAGTACTTC.